Shown below are 30 T cell receptor beta chains from a single sample sequenced in a study of blood T cell repertoires in COVID-19. Sequencing was performed with immunoSEQ multiplex PCR; in TCRdb, only in-frame clones are kept and a portion is missing. The top ten hold roughly 4.4% of the sample, which has 150,000 to 200,000 clones, around 93% seen once. Sequencing input: peripheral blood. The receptors were sampled from a woman between 45 and 60 years old with acute or convalescent COVID-19.

This sequence joins TRBV6-2 or TRBV6-3 and TRBJ2-7, with TRBD1 as a possible D gene (5 bases). The CDR3 totals 13 residues. V was shortened by 2 bases and J by 3 bases, with 8 bases between the two germline ends. In germline, CDR1 is MNHEY, CDR2 SVGEGT. The CDR3 region is CASSYVRDYEQYF. The CDR3 bases are TGTGCCAGCAGTTACGTCAGGGACTACGAGCAGTACTTC.

The CDR3 DNA reads as TGTGCCATCAGTGAGTCGGACGGGACTCTTGGCTACACCTTC. It translates to CAISESDGTLGYTF. The genes are TRBV10-3 and TRBJ1-2, with D tentatively TRBD1 (5 bases). V was clipped by 0 bases and J by 7 bases, with 12 bases between them. Germline CDR1 reads ENHRY; CDR2 reads SYGVKD. The CDR3 covers 14 residues.

This clone has a single count. The chain joins TRBV7-9 to TRBJ2-6; 8 bases align to TRBD1. Per the germline V gene, CDR1 is SEHNR and CDR2 is FQNEAQ (reference sequence). The CDR3 contains 17 residues. The V and J ends lost 5 bases and 1 base, in that order; junction bases with no gene match: 7. CDR3 loop: CASSPGQGLSGANVLTF. CDR3 sequence (DNA): TGTGCCAGCAGCCCTGGACAGGGACTGTCTGGGGCCAACGTCCTGACTTTC.

The V call is TRBV11-2, the J call TRBJ2-1, with D perhaps TRBD2 (7 bases). CDR3 length equals 16 residues. Germline CDR1 reads SGHAT; CDR2 reads FQNNGV. The V and J ends lost 1 base and 7 bases respectively, with 17 bases between them. CDR3 nucleotides: TGTGCCAGCAGCTTAGTTGGCGGGGGCCCCTTTAATGAGCAGTTCTTC. Translating gives CASSLVGGGPFNEQFF.

The genes are TRBV28 and TRBJ1-5, with D possibly TRBD1 on 6 matching bases. V shed 6 bases and J shed 1 base, with 16 bases lying between them. This CDR3 comprises 16 residues. Germline values: CDR1 MDHEN, CDR2 SYDVKM. The CDR3 DNA is TGTGCCAGCAGGACCCTCGGACAGCCCAGCAATCAGCCCCAGCATTTT. Its translation is CASRTLGQPSNQPQHF.

The rearrangement uses TRBV7-8 and TRBJ1-4, with TRBD1 matching 9 bases. The germline CDR1 and CDR2 sequences are SGHVS and FQNEAQ. V gave up 0 bases and J gave up 7 bases; unmatched junction bases: 9. The length of the CDR3 is 17 residues. Written as DNA, the CDR3 is TGTGCCAGCAGCTTAGCGGTATGCGGGACAGGGAGTGAAAAACTGTTTTTT. Its protein is CASSLAVCGTGSEKLFF.

The V call is TRBV5-8, the J call TRBJ1-4, with 8 positions matching TRBD1. This CDR3 has 14 residues. CDR1 SGHTS and CDR2 YDEGEE come from the germline V gene. V shed 5 bases and J 5 bases; nucleotides not matched to a gene: 5. CDR3 amino acids: CASSWDRINEKLFF. The CDR3 bases are TGTGCCAGCAGTTGGGACAGGATAAATGAAAAACTGTTTTTT.

The rearrangement joins TRBV19 to TRBJ2-5, with 8 bases matching TRBD2. V gave up 10 bases and J gave up 1 base; unmatched junction bases: 8. This CDR3 is built from 14 residues. CDR1 and CDR2 from the germline V gene are LNHDA and SQIVND (reference sequence). The CDR3 bases are TGTGCCACTCGACGGGCGGGGGGCCAAGAGACCCAGTACTTC. Translation gives CATRRAGGQETQYF.

The chain joins TRBV6-2 or TRBV6-3 to TRBJ2-5; 9 bases line up with TRBD1. With V trimmed by 5 bases and J by 7 bases, 8 bases remained unmatched. CDR3 size: 14 residues. The germline V gene has CDR1 MNHEY and CDR2 SVGEGT. The CDR3 DNA reads TGTGCCAGCAGTAACTTACAGGGGGCCGGGACCCAGTACTTC. It translates to CASSNLQGAGTQYF.

The V call is TRBV4-1, the J call TRBJ2-1; TRBD2 agrees at 8 bases. The V and J ends lost 6 bases and 1 base, in that order; junction bases with no gene match: 2. Looked up from germline, CDR1 is MGHRA and CDR2 is YSYEKL. The CDR3 sequence is 14 residues long. The CDR3 nucleotides are TGCGCCAGCAGTACTAGCGGATCCTACAATGAGCAGTTCTTC. Its protein is CASSTSGSYNEQFF.

A few counts support this clone. J is TRBJ2-1 and V is TRBV6-6, with 12 positions matching TRBD2. The ends lost 6 bases at V and 2 bases at J; junction bases unmatched: 2. This CDR3 has 15 amino acids. The V gene's germline CDR1 is MNHNY and CDR2 SVGAGI (reference sequence). CDR3 in amino acids: CASSPSGRAYNEQFF. The CDR3 coding sequence is TGTGCCAGCAGCCCTAGCGGGAGGGCCTACAATGAGCAGTTCTTC.

The chain joins TRBV28 to TRBJ2-7, with D perhaps TRBD2 (5 bases). Per the germline V gene, CDR1 is MDHEN and CDR2 is SYDVKM. This CDR3 spans 13 amino acids. With 2 bases removed from V and 2 bases from J, the gap between germline ends came to 7 bases. CDR3 protein: CASSLGRAYEQYF. CDR3 bases: TGTGCCAGCAGTTTAGGGCGGGCCTACGAGCAGTACTTC. The entire variable domain, with the rest obtained from reference TRBV28 and TRBJ2-7, is as follows: DVKVTQSSRYLVKRTGEKVFLECVQDMDHENMFWYRQDPGLGLRLIYFSYDVKMKEKGDIPEGYSVSREKKERFSLILESASTNQTSMYLCASSLGRAYEQYFGPGTRLTVT.

V usage is TRBV18 and J usage is TRBJ2-5, with D possibly TRBD2 on 6 matching bases. The CDR3 contains 13 residues. Germline V CDR1 and CDR2: KGHSH, LQKENI. The ends were cut back, 6 bases at V and 5 bases at J, with 13 bases in the middle. CDR3 residues: CASSPSRGETQYF. The DNA of the CDR3 is TGTGCCAGCTCCCCAAGTCGGGGGGAGACCCAGTACTTC.

This sequence joins TRBV4-1 and TRBJ2-5, with D perhaps TRBD2 (5 bases). V lost 2 bases, J lost 2 bases, and 12 bases lay in between. Germline V CDR1 and CDR2: MGHRA, YSYEKL. The CDR3 is made up of 15 amino acids. CDR3 coding DNA: TGCGCCAGCAGCCAACTCCCGGGATTGCAAGAGACCCAGTACTTC. It is translated as CASSQLPGLQETQYF.

The gene calls are TRBV18 and TRBJ2-2, with D perhaps TRBD1 (5 bases). V lost 2 bases and J lost 1, with 14 bases in between. CDR3 length: 17 residues. Germline V gene lookup returns CDR1 KGHSH and CDR2 LQKENI. The CDR3 here is CASSPDRVQENTGELFF. DNA of the CDR3: TGTGCCAGCTCACCAGATAGGGTACAGGAGAACACCGGGGAGCTGTTTTTT.

The CDR3 bases are TGCAGTGCTGACAACTCCTACGAGCAGTACTTC. Translation gives CSADNSYEQYF. The chain links TRBV20-1 to TRBJ2-7; D is unresolved. The CDR3 runs to 11 residues. Trimming pared 5 bases from V and 0 bases from J, leaving 5 bases between. Germline CDR1 reads DFQATT; CDR2 reads SNEGSKA (reference sequence).

This rearrangement joins TRBV28 to TRBJ2-7; 7 bases line up with TRBD1. The CDR3 contains 13 residues. Per the germline V gene, CDR1 is MDHEN and CDR2 is SYDVKM. The V segment lost 4 bases and the J segment 3 bases; nucleotides outside the gene matches: 3. The DNA for the CDR3 is TGTGCCAGCAGTTGGGGGACAGACTACGAGCAGTACTTC. This gives the protein CASSWGTDYEQYF.

The chain uses TRBV5-1 and TRBJ1-2; D is unclear. Germline V lookup: CDR1 SGHRS, CDR2 YFSETQ. V lost 5 bases and J lost 2, with 10 bases in between. The CDR3 sequence is 13 residues long. The CDR3 DNA reads as TGCGCCAGCAGTCCACAGCTAAACTATGGCTACACCTTC. It codes for CASSPQLNYGYTF.

The V and J genes are TRBV10-3 and TRBJ1-1; D is possibly TRBD1 (6 bases). The length of the CDR3 is 14 residues. Germline values: CDR1 ENHRY, CDR2 SYGVKD. Deletions cut 7 bases from V and 0 bases from J, with 12 bases between. The DNA for the CDR3 is TGTGCCATCAAAAAGGACAGCCTGAACACTGAAGCTTTCTTT. Translating it yields CAIKKDSLNTEAFF.

J is TRBJ1-2 and V is TRBV28; D gene uncertain. V lost 2 bases to trimming and J lost 4 bases, with 8 bases between them. The CDR3 covers 13 residues. Germline CDR1 is MDHEN and CDR2 is SYDVKM. CDR3 coding DNA: TGTGCCAGCAGTTTAGGGAGGGTCTATGGCTACACCTTC. It yields the protein CASSLGRVYGYTF.

The V gene is TRBV7-2, the J gene TRBJ1-1; the D gene is possibly TRBD1 (5 bases). V shed 1 base and J shed 3 bases, with 12 bases lying between them. This CDR3 comprises 15 residues. Germline CDR1 reads SGHTA; CDR2 reads FQGNSA. CDR3 loop: CASSLGAGKDTEAFF. CDR3 coding DNA: TGTGCCAGCAGCTTAGGGGCAGGGAAGGACACTGAAGCTTTCTTT.

V and J are TRBV29-1 and TRBJ1-1; D perhaps matches TRBD1 (5 bases). V shed 5 bases and J shed 1 base, with 14 bases lying between them. The CDR3 is made up of 14 amino acids. The germline gives CDR1 SQVTM, CDR2 ANQGSEA. CDR3 region: CSVQGGVGNTEAFF. In nucleotides, the CDR3 is TGCAGCGTTCAGGGAGGGGTAGGGAACACTGAAGCTTTCTTT. Drawing the rest from reference TRBV29-1 and TRBJ1-1, the complete variable domain is SAVISQKPSRDICQRGTSLTIQCQVDSQVTMMFWYRQQPGQSLTLIATANQGSEATYESGFVIDKFPISRPNLTFSTLTVSNMSPEDSSIYLCSVQGGVGNTEAFFGQGTRLTVV.

The chain couples TRBV3-1 (or the pseudogene TRBV3-2) to TRBJ2-3; 10 bases fit TRBD2. Germline CDR1 reads LGHDT; CDR2 reads YNNKEL (reference sequence). Losses at the gene ends were 5 bases for V and 6 bases for J; bases not matched to a gene: 2. The CDR3 runs to 13 residues. The CDR3 is CASSSSGGDTQYF. The CDR3, as DNA: TGTGCCAGCAGCTCTAGCGGGGGTGATACGCAGTATTTT.

In its sample, this clone was seen once. This sequence joins TRBV9 and TRBJ2-7; D unclear. The length of the CDR3 is 13 residues. From germline, CDR1 is SGDLS and CDR2 YYNGEE. V was cut by 4 bases and J by 4 bases, with 12 bases left in between. The CDR3 protein is CASSLGDGYEQYF. Here the CDR3 DNA reads TGTGCCAGCAGCCTTGGAGACGGTTACGAGCAGTACTTC.

The chain recombines TRBV2 with TRBJ1-6, with TRBD1 matching 7 bases. Germline CDR1 SNHLY, CDR2 FYNNEI. CDR3 length equals 14 residues. V was pared by 4 bases and J by 7 bases, with 4 bases of the junction left unmatched. The CDR3 DNA reads as TGTGCCAGCAGTGGCGAACAGGGGAATTCACCCCTCCACTTT. It yields the protein CASSGEQGNSPLHF.

This chain links TRBV5-1 with TRBJ2-5; TRBD1 matches 8 bases. From germline, CDR1 is SGHRS and CDR2 YFSETQ. The CDR3 is 15 amino acids. The J segment lost 4 bases and the V segment lost 2 bases, leaving 7 bases of the junction unmatched. The DNA for the CDR3 is TGCGCCAGCAGCTTCCCGACAGGGGTTGGAGAGACCCAGTACTTC. It encodes CASSFPTGVGETQYF.

This sequence joins TRBV27 and TRBJ1-2, with D uncertain. Germline V gene lookup returns CDR1 MNHEY and CDR2 SMNVEV (reference sequence). The CDR3 spans 14 residues. V dropped 7 bases and J dropped 1 base, with 13 bases sitting between them. In DNA form, the CDR3 reads TGTGCCAGCAAGGTAGACACCCGTAACTATGGCTACACCTTC. Its protein product is CASKVDTRNYGYTF.

The chain joins TRBV30 to TRBJ1-2; D call uncertain. CDR1 GTSNPN and CDR2 SVGIG come from the germline V gene (reference sequence). The CDR3 consists of 15 residues. Trimming removed 4 bases at V and 2 bases at J, with 17 bases between. The CDR3 loop reads CAWTRGAVGNYGYTF. DNA of the CDR3: TGTGCCTGGACCCGCGGTGCGGTCGGAAACTATGGCTACACCTTC.

The chain couples TRBV5-4 to TRBJ1-2; D is perhaps TRBD1 (6 bases). V was pared by 0 bases and J by 6 bases, with 12 bases between. There are 14 residues in the CDR3. From germline, CDR1 is SGHNT and CDR2 YYREEE (reference sequence). The CDR3 bases are TGTGCCAGCAGCTTGGCGGGGGGCGCCGATGGCTACACCTTC. Protein sequence: CASSLAGGADGYTF.

This sequence joins TRBV5-6 and TRBJ1-1; the D gene is possibly TRBD1 (6 bases). This CDR3 spans 15 amino acids. The germline gives CDR1 SGHDT, CDR2 YYEEEE. V was clipped by 5 bases and J by 2 bases, with 16 bases between them. CDR3 in DNA: TGTGCCAGCAGATTCAGGACAGCGGACAACACTGAAGCTTTCTTT. It is translated as CASRFRTADNTEAFF.